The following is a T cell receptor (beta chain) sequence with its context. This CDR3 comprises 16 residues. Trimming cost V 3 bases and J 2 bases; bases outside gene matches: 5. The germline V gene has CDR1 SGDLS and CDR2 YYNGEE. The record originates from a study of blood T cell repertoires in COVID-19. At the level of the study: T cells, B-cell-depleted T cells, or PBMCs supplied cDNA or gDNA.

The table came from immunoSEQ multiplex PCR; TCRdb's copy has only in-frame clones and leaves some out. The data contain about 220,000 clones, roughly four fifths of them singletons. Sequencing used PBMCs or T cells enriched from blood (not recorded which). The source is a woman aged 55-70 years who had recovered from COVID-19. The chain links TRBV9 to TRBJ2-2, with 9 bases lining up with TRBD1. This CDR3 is CASSERDRANTGELFF. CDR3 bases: TGTGCCAGCAGCGAGAGGGACAGGGCTAACACCGGGGAGCTGTTTTTT.